This T cell receptor (beta chain) was recovered during a study of cytomegalovirus exposure and HLA in healthy donors. Broader study findings: Cytomegalovirus status, reportedly, was diagnosed with high specificity and sensitivity by the classifier.

The table came from immunoSEQ multiplex PCR; TCRdb's copy has only in-frame clones and leaves some out. Of fewer than 150,000 clones listed, approximately 84% were seen once; the top ten hold approximately 30%. In germline, CDR1 is MNHNS, CDR2 SASEGT. This CDR3 has 14 amino acids. J gave up 5 bases and V 5 bases, and 8 bases lay outside the gene matches. In the case of this clone: No antigen is known for it.

The chain employs TRBV6-1 and TRBJ1-1, with 7 positions matching TRBD1. The sequence was obtained from a man younger than 40 in good health and CMV-seropositive. Sample: PBMCs. The chain's CDR3 is CASSILQGKTEAFF. The CDR3 region has the DNA TGTGCCAGCAGTATCCTACAGGGGAAGACTGAAGCTTTCTTT.